The 25 T cell receptor beta chains given below trace back to one sample, sequenced in a study of CD4 T cells in relation to SARS-CoV-2 and coronaviruses. Libraries were prepared by immunoSEQ multiplex PCR; TCRdb keeps only in-frame clonotypes and omits some of them. The sample shows tens of thousands of clones, around 78% of them seen only once. The unexposed donors gave CD4+ T cells in about 2010-2019, prior to COVID-19. Isolation of CD4+ T cells took place after about eleven days in culture. These receptors have no identified antigens. Sequencing was done on a sample of CD4+ T cells from PBMCs, cultured in vitro. These receptors came from a human donor in good health.

The chain uses TRBV2 and TRBJ2-7; TRBD1 or TRBD2 may be the D gene (5 bases each). CDR3 length: 13 residues. Trimming took 5 bases from V and 5 from J, leaving 13 bases between them. Germline lookup yields CDR1 SNHLY and CDR2 FYNNEI. The CDR3 sequence is CASSRQPRDEQYF. CDR3 nucleotides: TGTGCCAGCAGTAGACAGCCGAGGGACGAGCAGTACTTC.

This chain connects TRBV21-1 to TRBJ2-1. TRBV21-1 is assigned pseudogene status. This CDR3 spans 16 amino acids. The CDR3 nucleotides read TGTGCCAGCAGCGACCCCATTAACATCTCCTACAATGAGCAGTTCTTC. Translated, it gives CASSDPINISYNEQFF.

This clone was recorded only once. This sequence joins TRBV6-2 or TRBV6-3 and TRBJ1-5; D unresolved. With 3 bases removed from V and 4 bases from J, the gap between germline ends came to 7 bases. Germline loops: CDR1 MNHEY, CDR2 SVGEGT. The CDR3 runs 13 residues. The CDR3 nucleotides read TGTGCCAGCAGTTATTCGGTGAATCAGCCCCAGCATTTT. It yields the protein CASSYSVNQPQHF.

Here the CDR3 reads CASSLDHYNEQFF. CDR3 DNA sequence: TGTGCCAGCAGCTTAGATCATTACAATGAGCAGTTCTTC. The V call is TRBV11-3, the J call TRBJ2-1; no reliable D call. V was clipped by 0 bases and J by 4 bases, with 4 bases between them. The CDR3 loop spans 13 amino acids. Germline V lookup: CDR1 SGHNT, CDR2 YENEEA.

V and J are TRBV7-9 and TRBJ2-7; TRBD1 matches 9 bases. Germline values: CDR1 SEHNR, CDR2 FQNEAQ (reference sequence). Trimming took 4 bases from V and 3 from J; bases not matched to a gene: 4. The CDR3 has 14 residues. The DNA for the CDR3 is TGTGCCAGCAGCTCGGGGACAGGGAACTACGAGCAGTACTTC. Protein product: CASSSGTGNYEQYF. Full variable domain (missing parts from reference TRBV7-9 and TRBJ2-7): DTGVSQNPRHKITKRGQNVTFRCDPISEHNRLYWYRQTLGQGPEFLTYFQNEAQLEKSRLLSDRFSAERPKGSFSTLEIQRTEQGDSAMYLCASSSGTGNYEQYFGPGTRLTVT.

The gene calls are TRBV19 and TRBJ2-1, with TRBD2 matching 10 bases. The trim removed 0 bases at V and 14 bases at J, leaving 4 bases unmatched. In germline, CDR1 is LNHDA, CDR2 SQIVND (reference sequence). This CDR3 region has 13 residues. CDR3 bases: TGTGCCAGTAGTATAGAAGGACTAGCGGAAAAGTTCTTC. Its protein product is CASSIEGLAEKFF.

The J gene is TRBJ1-1, the V gene TRBV5-4; TRBD1 might be the D (5 bases). Germline lookup yields CDR1 SGHNT and CDR2 YYREEE (reference sequence). The CDR3 has 15 residues. Trimming pared 2 bases from V and 0 bases from J, leaving 11 bases between. The CDR3 loop reads CASSFAQGMNTEAFF. CDR3 bases: TGTGCCAGCAGCTTCGCGCAGGGCATGAACACTGAAGCTTTCTTT.

In this sample, this clone turned up a few times. The chain combines TRBV18 with TRBJ1-4, with D tentatively TRBD1 (5 bases). V was shortened by 0 bases and J by 4 bases, with 6 bases between the two germline ends. CDR1 and CDR2 from the germline V gene are KGHSH and LQKENI. The CDR3 has 14 residues. The CDR3 spells CASSPPGGNEKLFF. The CDR3 DNA follows: TGTGCCAGCTCACCACCGGGGGGTAATGAAAAACTGTTTTTT.

This chain joins TRBV13 and TRBJ2-3; 8 bases map to TRBD2. This CDR3 is built from 17 residues. The J segment lost 1 base and the V segment lost 5 bases, leaving 11 bases of the junction unmatched. Germline loops: CDR1 PRHDT, CDR2 FYEKMQ (reference sequence). In DNA, the CDR3 is TGTGCCAGCAGCCCGACGGGGGGGGAGGAAGGCACAGATACGCAGTATTTT. Protein product: CASSPTGGEEGTDTQYF. Supplemented by reference TRBV13 and TRBJ2-3, the full variable domain reads AAGVIQSPRHLIKEKRETATLKCYPIPRHDTVYWYQQGPGQDPQFLISFYEKMQSDKGSIPDRFSAQQFSDYHSELNMSSLELGDSALYFCASSPTGGEEGTDTQYFGPGTRLTVL.

J is TRBJ2-4 and V is TRBV6-2 or TRBV6-3, with 11 bases aligning to TRBD1. Trimming cost V 4 bases and J 6 bases; bases outside gene matches: 5. Per germline, CDR1 MNHEY and CDR2 SVGEGT. The CDR3 is made up of 15 amino acids. CDR3 DNA sequence: TGTGCCAGCAGTTCTTCCGGGACAGGGGGAAACATTCAGTACTTC. Protein: CASSSSGTGGNIQYF.

The chain recombines TRBV7-2 with TRBJ2-4; perhaps TRBD2 as D (7 bases). CDR3 size: 14 residues. Germline CDR1 and CDR2: SGHTA and FQGNSA. The germline V and J ends were trimmed by 5 bases and 10 bases, with 18 bases remaining between them. CDR3 loop: CASSPWGGKTIQYF. CDR3 DNA: TGTGCCAGCAGCCCCTGGGGGGGCAAAACAATTCAGTACTTC.

This clone has only a few counts. V and J are TRBV9 and TRBJ2-2; possibly TRBD1 for D (6 bases). Germline V gene data show CDR1 as SGDLS and CDR2 as YYNGEE. V was pared by 3 bases and J by 0 bases, with 9 bases between. This CDR3 contains 15 residues. The CDR3 loop reads CASSAGTPNTGELFF. For the CDR3, the DNA is TGTGCCAGCAGCGCCGGGACACCGAACACCGGGGAGCTGTTTTTT.

The V call is TRBV6-5, the J call TRBJ1-6, with D maybe TRBD1 (6 bases). The germline gives CDR1 MNHEY, CDR2 SVGAGI. The CDR3 is 14 amino acids. Trimming cost V 5 bases and J 6 bases, with 11 bases left between them. The CDR3 bases are TGTGCCAGCAGTCCTCGGGACACTAATTCACCCCTCCACTTT. Translating it yields CASSPRDTNSPLHF.

The V call is TRBV14, the J call TRBJ2-7, with D maybe TRBD2 (5 bases). The germline V gene has CDR1 SGHDN and CDR2 FVKESK. This CDR3 contains 15 residues. The V gene lost 2 bases and the J gene lost 0 bases, with 11 bases spanning the gap. In nucleotides, the CDR3 is TGTGCCAGCAGCCAAATGCTGGGAGTCTCCTACGAGCAGTACTTC. Amino acid sequence: CASSQMLGVSYEQYF.

This rearrangement joins TRBV19 to TRBJ2-3, with 10 bases that match TRBD2. From germline, CDR1 is LNHDA and CDR2 SQIVND (reference sequence). Trimming cost V 3 bases and J 2 bases; bases outside gene matches: 2. The CDR3 sequence is 15 residues long. The CDR3 loop is CASSISGGTTDTQYF. The DNA of the CDR3 is TGTGCCAGTAGTATTAGCGGGGGGACCACAGATACGCAGTATTTT.

The chain has TRBV4-2 and TRBJ1-2; D unresolved. There are 12 residues in the CDR3. CDR1 and CDR2 from the germline V gene are LGHNA and YNFKEQ. V dropped 6 bases and J dropped 6 bases, with 11 bases sitting between them. This CDR3 is CASSFGVDGYTF. DNA of the CDR3: TGTGCCAGCAGTTTCGGGGTCGATGGCTACACCTTC.

This clone was seen a few times. The genes are TRBV4-1 and TRBJ2-1; TRBD2 is a possible D gene (6 bases). The germline V gene has CDR1 MGHRA and CDR2 YSYEKL. V lost 5 bases and J 1 base, leaving 12 bases between the germline ends. The CDR3 has 15 residues. The CDR3 protein is CASSSLGGSYNEQFF. In nucleotides, the CDR3 is TGCGCCAGCAGCTCGTTGGGGGGTTCCTACAATGAGCAGTTCTTC.

This clone has just one count. The J gene is TRBJ2-1, the V gene TRBV5-1; 8 nucleotides align to TRBD2. The CDR3 spans 15 residues. V trimming: 8 bases; J trimming: 0 bases; junction bases outside the gene matches: 7. CDR1 and CDR2 (germline): SGHRS, YFSETQ. The CDR3 nucleotides read TGCGCCAGTTCACTAGCGGACATCTCCTACAATGAGCAGTTCTTC. The encoded protein is CASSLADISYNEQFF. The full variable domain, in which reference TRBV5-1 and TRBJ2-1 provide the parts outside the CDR3, is KAGVTQTPRYLIKTRGQQVTLSCSPISGHRSVSWYQQTPGQGLQFLFEYFSETQRNKGNFPGRFSGRQFSNSRSEMNVSTLELGDSALYLCASSLADISYNEQFFGPGTRLTVL.

Comments on this clone: At one of its ends the junction is not consistent with the germline gene, which may arise from a read error. V usage is TRBV2 and J usage is TRBJ2-4, with 12 bases matching TRBD2. The V gene's germline CDR1 is SNHLY and CDR2 FYNNEI. The CDR3 has 14 residues. The CDR3 region is CASSDESSGGARHF. Written as DNA, the CDR3 is TGTGCCAGCAGTGATGAGTCTAGCGGGGGGGCTCGCCACTTC.

This clone has just a few counts. The rearrangement links TRBV9 to TRBJ2-7, with 9 bases fitting TRBD2. The CDR3 sequence is 15 residues long. Trimming took 3 bases from V and 1 from J; bases not matched to a gene: 5. Germline V gives CDR1 SGDLS, CDR2 YYNGEE. This chain's CDR3 is CASSALAGVSYEQYF. For the CDR3, the DNA is TGTGCCAGCAGCGCGTTAGCGGGGGTGTCCTACGAGCAGTACTTC.

The rearrangement links TRBV19 to TRBJ2-2; 8 nucleotides match TRBD1. Germline values: CDR1 LNHDA, CDR2 SQIVND (reference sequence). V lost 10 bases to trimming and J lost 7 bases; unmatched junction nucleotides: 8. There are 13 residues in the CDR3. The CDR3 loop is CATTGVNGGELFF. The DNA of the CDR3 is TGTGCCACGACAGGGGTGAATGGCGGGGAGCTGTTTTTT.

The V call is TRBV10-3, the J call TRBJ2-5, with 9 positions matching TRBD1. Trimming removed 2 bases from V and 5 bases from J; junction bases left unmatched: 6. The CDR3 runs 15 residues. The germline V gene encodes CDR1 ENHRY and CDR2 SYGVKD. DNA of the CDR3: TGTGCCATCAGTGAGAGCCGGGACAGGGTGGAGACCCAGTACTTC. This translates into CAISESRDRVETQYF.

This clone was seen a few times. The V gene is TRBV29-1, the J gene TRBJ1-1, with TRBD1 matching 9 bases. After removal of 6 bases from V and 7 bases from J, the junction contained 9 bases not matched to a gene. Per the germline V gene, CDR1 is SQVTM and CDR2 is ANQGSEA. This CDR3 contains 13 residues. The CDR3 DNA is TGCAGCGTCCGTACAGGGGGCGAGATTGAAGCTTTCTTT. Its protein is CSVRTGGEIEAFF.

The chain uses TRBV3-1 (or the pseudogene TRBV3-2) and TRBJ2-3, with 11 bases that match TRBD2. The V gene's germline CDR1 is LGHDT and CDR2 YNNKEL (reference sequence). The CDR3 spans 19 residues. J lost 1 base, V lost 1 base, and 10 bases had no gene match. CDR3 DNA: TGTGCCAGCAGCCAAGCGGGGGTAGCGGGAGGGCCGGGCACAGATACGCAGTATTTT. It encodes CASSQAGVAGGPGTDTQYF.

The chain is built from TRBV5-1 and TRBJ2-5; 8 bases are a match to TRBD2. This CDR3 comprises 14 residues. V lost 4 bases to trimming and J lost 4 bases; unmatched junction nucleotides: 6. The germline V gene has CDR1 SGHRS and CDR2 YFSETQ. The CDR3, as DNA: TGCGCCAGCAGCCCAAGTCGGGGGGGAGAGACCCAGTACTTC. Protein product: CASSPSRGGETQYF.